This note documents a single T cell receptor (beta chain) sequence. The V end lost 0 bases, the J end lost 7 bases, and 10 bases lay between the germline ends. CDR3 length equals 14 residues. CDR1 and CDR2 from the germline V gene are SGHRS and YFSETQ. TCRdb itself ran the RT-PCR reads through MiXCR, one entry per CDR3 protein. Among about 150,000 distinct CDR3 sequences listed, over 30% were seen once. The data originate from a study of patients and donors after allogeneic stem cell transplantation. The chain employs TRBV5-1 and TRBJ2-2; a weak D match, TRBD1 (5 bases). This TCR came from a human donor who was either an allogeneic HSCT recipient or a stem cell or donor lymphocyte infusion donor (not recorded which). It is not recorded whose cells these are; they may come from a transplant donor. Source material: blood, either unsorted or a sorted T cell fraction (not recorded which). The CDR3 nucleotides read TGCGCCAGCAGCTTGGACAGGTTCAGCGGGGAGCTGTTTTTT. It codes for CASSLDRFSGELFF. Together with reference TRBV5-1 and TRBJ2-2, the CDR3 gives the full variable domain: KAGVTQTPRYLIKTRGQQVTLSCSPISGHRSVSWYQQTPGQGLQFLFEYFSETQRNKGNFPGRFSGRQFSNSRSEMNVSTLELGDSALYLCASSLDRFSGELFFGEGSRLTVL.